Below are 5 T cell receptor beta chains sequenced from a single sample in a study of PD-L1 blockade in urothelial cancer (dated by TCRdb to 2016 to 2017). The method was the immunoSEQ multiplex PCR assay. TCRdb re-hosts the immuneACCESS table, in-frame sequences only. Its copies lack some clones; in the studies checked, an unresolved V gene accounts for under half of them, and the cause for the rest is not known. The sample records approximately 110,000 clones, approximately 90% of which are singletons. The top ten constitute 3% to 4.5% of the sample. The time point label, as the study defines it: peripheral blood 6 weeks after treatment start. Sequencing was performed on PBMCs, taken around atezolizumab (anti-PD-L1) treatment. The receptors here all came from a man between 60 and 75 years old with urothelial cancer.

This chain connects TRBV10-2 to TRBJ2-5; 12 bases map to TRBD2. The germline CDR1 and CDR2 sequences are WSHSY and SAAADI. This CDR3 is built from 15 residues. The junction had 4 bases not matched to a gene; V was cut back by 5 bases and J by 3 bases. The CDR3 loop is CASSNLAGGKETQYF. CDR3 DNA sequence: TGCGCCAGCAGTAACCTAGCGGGAGGGAAAGAGACCCAGTACTTC.

The CDR3 DNA follows: TGTGCCAGCAGCCGGACAGGGGCCGGGGCCAACGTCCTGACTTTC. This codes for CASSRTGAGANVLTF. The V gene is TRBV27, the J gene TRBJ2-6, with 9 bases that match TRBD1. Germline V CDR1 and CDR2: MNHEY, SMNVEV (reference sequence). This CDR3 is 15 amino acids long. V shed 6 bases and J 4 bases; nucleotides not matched to a gene: 4.

The V and J genes are TRBV7-2 and TRBJ2-7, with 13 nucleotides matching TRBD2. Per the germline V gene, CDR1 is SGHTA and CDR2 is FQGNSA. V was clipped by 6 bases and J by 2 bases; unmatched bases: 7. CDR3 length: 16 residues. The CDR3 spells CASRKEGLAGPYEQYF. CDR3 coding DNA: TGTGCCAGCAGGAAAGAGGGACTAGCGGGGCCCTACGAGCAGTACTTC.

The V call is TRBV28, the J call TRBJ2-7, with D possibly matching TRBD2 (6 bases). Trimming removed 7 bases from V and 3 bases from J, with 13 bases in between. This CDR3 comprises 13 residues. Per germline, CDR1 MDHEN and CDR2 SYDVKM. The CDR3 is CASTPGAFYEQYF. The DNA of the CDR3 is TGTGCCAGCACACCGGGAGCTTTCTACGAGCAGTACTTC.

The chain couples TRBV5-5 to TRBJ2-7, with D hard to call. V gave up 0 bases and J gave up 0 bases, with 10 bases separating them. CDR1 SGHKS and CDR2 YYEKEE come from the germline V gene (reference sequence). The CDR3 has 15 residues. CDR3 region: CASSLERVSSYEQYF. As DNA, the CDR3 is TGTGCCAGCAGCTTGGAGCGTGTCAGCTCCTACGAGCAGTACTTC. Together with reference TRBV5-5 and TRBJ2-7, the CDR3 gives the full variable domain: DAGVTQSPTHLIKTRGQQVTLRCSPISGHKSVSWYQQVLGQGPQFIFQYYEKEERGRGNFPDRFSARQFPNYSSELNVNALLLGDSALYLCASSLERVSSYEQYFGPGTRLTVT.